This T cell receptor beta chain was observed in a study of early T cells in non-severe SARS-CoV-2 infection. MiXCR was run by TCRdb on the 5' RACE reads, yielding one entry per CDR3 protein. The sample carries about 67,000 distinct CDR3 sequences, roughly 11% recorded once. The sample taken for sequencing was whole blood. This TCR derives from an adult who was a healthcare worker with PCR-confirmed SARS-CoV-2 infection or an uninfected control (not recorded which).

The chain's CDR3 is CAISRQDGGLEQYF. The CDR3 DNA reads TGTGCCATCAGCCGCCAGGACGGGGGCCTGGAGCAGTACTTC. The genes are TRBV10-3 and TRBJ2-7; D is tentatively TRBD1 or TRBD2 (6 bases each). V was trimmed by 6 bases and J by 7 bases, leaving 19 bases between them. The germline CDR1 and CDR2 sequences are ENHRY and SYGVKD. The CDR3 is 14 amino acids.